This T cell receptor beta chain was recorded in a study of blood T cells in healthy people across ages. Then a second PCR, running roughly 7 to 12 cycles, was carried out with a sample-barcoded 5' primer and a J-beta primer mix. TCRdb called the 5' RACE reads again in MiXCR, with one record for every CDR3 protein. The table records about 1.1 million distinct CDR3 sequences, roughly two fifths of them present only once. V lost 5 bases, J lost 1 base, and 8 bases lay in between. Germline values: CDR1 KGHSH, CDR2 LQKENI. The CDR3 spans 13 residues. The rearrangement links TRBV18 to TRBJ1-1; D remains unclear. The sequenced sample was blood. The clonotype was recovered from a man between 18 and 35 years old in good health. The CDR3 reads CASSAQTNTEAFF. Written as DNA, the CDR3 is TGTGCCAGCTCAGCACAGACGAACACTGAAGCTTTCTTT. Using reference TRBV18 and TRBJ1-1 for the parts outside the CDR3, the full variable domain is NAGVMQNPRHLVRRRGQEARLRCSPMKGHSHVYWYRQLPEEGLKFMVYLQKENIIDESGMPKERFSAEFPKEGPSILRIQQVVRGDSAAYFCASSAQTNTEAFFGQGTRLTVV.